These T cell receptor beta chains were read from a single sample in a study of PD-L1 blockade in urothelial cancer. TCRdb's table, derived via immunoSEQ multiplex PCR, lists solely in-frame clones and lacks some. The table includes around 100,000 clones, under 85% detected once. The sequences come from PBMCs, collected around atezolizumab (anti-PD-L1) treatment. These receptors all stem from a man aged 50-59 years with urothelial cancer. Each CDR3 is given with its conserved first and last residue. The order of the fields is V gene, J gene, D gene, clone size, CDR3 DNA, CDR3 protein. The D gene is left open where the match is weak. A row's size may be missing; if present it is once, few, many or a size class.

V: TRBV27
J: TRBJ2-1
D: TRBD2
size: NA
DNA: TGTGCCAGCAGCCGCGCGGGAGGTATCTCCTACAATGAGCAGTTCTTC
CDR3: CASSRAGGISYNEQFF

V: TRBV6-1
J: TRBJ2-5
D: NA
size: NA
DNA: TGTGCCAGCAGTCTCGACAGGTTACAAGAGACCCAGTACTTC
CDR3: CASSLDRLQETQYF

V: TRBV29-1
J: TRBJ2-1
D: TRBD1
size: NA
DNA: TGCAGCCCCCAGGGACAGGGCAATGAGCAGTTCTTC
CDR3: CSPQGQGNEQFF

V: TRBV28
J: TRBJ1-3
D: TRBD1
size: once
DNA: TGTGCCAGCAGTCGCCGGGACAGGGGGCGAAACACCATATATTTT
CDR3: CASSRRDRGRNTIYF

V: TRBV12-1
J: TRBJ2-7
D: NA
size: NA
DNA: TGTGCCAGCACCAATGGACCGGGACTAGCGGGCTTAGCCTCCTACGAGCAGTACTTC
CDR3: CASTNGPGLAGLASYEQYF

V: TRBV5-1
J: TRBJ2-2
D: NA
size: NA
DNA: TGCGCCAGCAGCTTGGGGTCTGCGAACGGGGAGCTGTTTTTT
CDR3: CASSLGSANGELFF

V: TRBV6-1
J: TRBJ1-1
D: NA
size: NA
DNA: TGTGCCAGCAGTGAAGGGACACGGGTTGAAGCTTTCTTT
CDR3: CASSEGTRVEAFF

V: TRBV28
J: TRBJ1-2
D: NA
size: NA
DNA: TGTGCCAGCAGCCCGAGGGCGTATGGCTACACCTTC
CDR3: CASSPRAYGYTF

V: TRBV6-5
J: TRBJ2-7
D: TRBD2
size: NA
DNA: TGTGCCAGCAGTTACTCAAGGACTAGCGGGAACGAGCAGTACTTC
CDR3: CASSYSRTSGNEQYF

V: TRBV29-1
J: TRBJ2-1
D: NA
size: once
DNA: TGCAGCCTCAGGGGACCAGGCTCCTACAATGAGCAGTTCTTC
CDR3: CSLRGPGSYNEQFF

V: TRBV7-9
J: TRBJ1-1
D: NA
size: NA
DNA: TGTGCCAGCAGCTTCTCTACCCGGGAAGCTTTCTTT
CDR3: CASSFSTREAFF

V: TRBV5-1
J: TRBJ2-1
D: TRBD2
size: few
DNA: TGCGCCAGTTCCGCACTAGCGGGAGTGGGGGGGCAAAATGAGCAGTTCTTC
CDR3: CASSALAGVGGQNEQFF

V: TRBV5-6
J: TRBJ1-5
D: NA
size: NA
DNA: TGTGCCAGCAGCTTGAGGGACAACAATCAGCCCCAGCATTTT
CDR3: CASSLRDNNQPQHF

V: TRBV18
J: TRBJ2-3
D: NA
size: NA
DNA: TGTGCCAGCTCAGACAGGGCTAGCGAACACACAGATACGCAGTATTTT
CDR3: CASSDRASEHTDTQYF

V: TRBV27
J: TRBJ2-7
D: NA
size: NA
DNA: TGTGCCAGCAGTTTATCCGGACTCTACGAGCAGTACTTC
CDR3: CASSLSGLYEQYF

V: TRBV9
J: TRBJ2-7
D: NA
size: NA
DNA: TGTGCCAGCAGCACTACGGGGGGCTCCCTTCCCTACGAGCAGTACTTC
CDR3: CASSTTGGSLPYEQYF

V: TRBV5-4
J: TRBJ2-5
D: NA
size: NA
DNA: TGTGCCAGCAGCCAGTCCCAAGAGACCCAGTACTTC
CDR3: CASSQSQETQYF

V: TRBV28
J: TRBJ2-1
D: TRBD2
size: NA
DNA: TGTGCCAGCAGTTCCCGTCGGGGGGACCATGAGCAGTTCTTC
CDR3: CASSSRRGDHEQFF

V: TRBV5-1
J: TRBJ1-1
D: NA
size: NA
DNA: TGCGCCAGCAGCTTGGTGCAGCAGGGGCAGGGGTTTAAAACTGAAGCTTTCTTT
CDR3: CASSLVQQGQGFKTEAFF

V: TRBV10-2
J: TRBJ2-1
D: TRBD2
size: NA
DNA: TGCGCCAGCAGTGACAAGCTAGCGGGAGGATTTGAGCAGTTCTTC
CDR3: CASSDKLAGGFEQFF

V: TRBV7-2
J: TRBJ2-4
D: TRBD2
size: NA
DNA: TGTGCCAGCAGCTTAGAGGGGAGCGGGAGAGGTAACATTCAGTACTTC
CDR3: CASSLEGSGRGNIQYF

V: TRBV6-1
J: TRBJ2-7
D: NA
size: NA
DNA: TGTGCCAGCAGTTTATCGGCCTACGAGCAGTACTTC
CDR3: CASSLSAYEQYF

V: TRBV5-5
J: TRBJ1-5
D: NA
size: NA
DNA: TGTGCCAGCAGCTTGCCGGCGGGCCCCCAGCATTTT
CDR3: CASSLPAGPQHF

V: TRBV28
J: TRBJ2-1
D: TRBD2
size: NA
DNA: TGTGCCAGCAGCGCAGGGGCTAGCGCGGGGGGTGAGCAGTTCTTC
CDR3: CASSAGASAGGEQFF

V: TRBV7-6
J: TRBJ2-5
D: TRBD2
size: once
DNA: TGTGCCAGCAGCCCCGGGGGCACGGGAGGGGGGAGAGAGACCCAGTACTTC
CDR3: CASSPGGTGGGRETQYF

V: TRBV18
J: TRBJ1-1
D: NA
size: NA
DNA: TGTGCCAGCTCATCTAGAGGACGGAGGATGAACACTGAAGCTTTCTTT
CDR3: CASSSRGRRMNTEAFF

V: TRBV4-2
J: TRBJ2-3
D: NA
size: NA
DNA: TGTGCCAGCAGCCCTCGAGGAGGGGGCACAGATACGCAGTATTTT
CDR3: CASSPRGGGTDTQYF

V: TRBV27
J: TRBJ2-7
D: NA
size: NA
DNA: TGTGCCAGCAGTTCTTTTGTCAGGGGGGACGAGCAGTACTTC
CDR3: CASSSFVRGDEQYF

V: TRBV19
J: TRBJ2-3
D: TRBD2
size: NA
DNA: TGTGCCAGTACTCCGACTAGCGGGAGAGTGAATACGCAGTATTTT
CDR3: CASTPTSGRVNTQYF

V: TRBV5-1
J: TRBJ2-3
D: TRBD2
size: NA
DNA: TGCGCCAGCAGCTTGGGAAGCGGGAGAAGGGCAGATACGCAGTATTTT
CDR3: CASSLGSGRRADTQYF

V: TRBV5-5
J: TRBJ2-7
D: TRBD1
size: NA
DNA: TGTGCCAGCAGCTTGGAAACAGGGGTCGGCTACGAGCAGTACTTC
CDR3: CASSLETGVGYEQYF

V: TRBV2
J: TRBJ2-2
D: TRBD2
size: NA
DNA: TGTGCCAGCAGTCCGGGACTAGCGGCCGGGGAGCTGTTTTTT
CDR3: CASSPGLAAGELFF

V: TRBV18
J: TRBJ1-6
D: NA
size: NA
DNA: TGTGCCAGCTCACTACAGGGTGAGGGTAATTCACCCCTCCACTTT
CDR3: CASSLQGEGNSPLHF

V: TRBV4-2
J: TRBJ1-4
D: NA
size: NA
DNA: TGTGCCAGCAGCCAAGGTGACAGGAGAAAAAATGAAAAACTGTTTTTT
CDR3: CASSQGDRRKNEKLFF

V: TRBV5-1
J: TRBJ1-2
D: TRBD1
size: NA
DNA: TGCGCCTGCGCCCCTGGGACAGCGGCCTATGGCTACACCTTC
CDR3: CACAPGTAAYGYTF

V: TRBV28
J: TRBJ2-7
D: NA
size: NA
DNA: TGTGCCAGCAGTTTCTTGTCCTACGAGCAGTACTTC
CDR3: CASSFLSYEQYF

V: TRBV6-6
J: TRBJ2-1
D: NA
size: NA
DNA: TGTGCCAGCAGTTACGGGACAACCGAGCAGTTCTTC
CDR3: CASSYGTTEQFF

V: TRBV5-1
J: TRBJ2-7
D: NA
size: NA
DNA: TGCGCCGGGCGGGGGGACAGCTACGAGCAGTACTTC
CDR3: CAGRGDSYEQYF

V: TRBV2
J: TRBJ2-5
D: NA
size: NA
DNA: TGTGCCAGCAGTCTAACAAAGGGGGAAGGAGGAGAGACCCAGTACTTC
CDR3: CASSLTKGEGGETQYF

V: TRBV5-1
J: TRBJ2-4
D: NA
size: NA
DNA: TGCGCCAGCAGACAGGGACCCATTCAGTACTTC
CDR3: CASRQGPIQYF

V: TRBV28
J: TRBJ1-3
D: NA
size: once
DNA: TGTGCCAGCAGCTCTACCTCGGGTATTACGAACACCATATATTTT
CDR3: CASSSTSGITNTIYF

V: TRBV18
J: TRBJ2-7
D: TRBD1
size: NA
DNA: TGTGCCAGCTCACCCTCCGGGACAGCTATTCACGAGCAGTACTTC
CDR3: CASSPSGTAIHEQYF

V: TRBV13
J: TRBJ1-2
D: TRBD1
size: NA
DNA: TGTGCCAGCAGCCGAACAACCGGGACAGGGAGGAGTTATGGCTACACCTTC
CDR3: CASSRTTGTGRSYGYTF

V: TRBV4-2
J: TRBJ2-7
D: TRBD2
size: once
DNA: TGTGCCAGCAGCCAGAGGACTAGCGGGATTTACGAGCAGTACTTC
CDR3: CASSQRTSGIYEQYF

V: TRBV5-6
J: TRBJ1-1
D: NA
size: NA
DNA: TGTGCCAGCTTGGCCGCGGTCTCCGGGACTGAAGCTTTCTTT
CDR3: CASLAAVSGTEAFF

V: TRBV5-1
J: TRBJ2-7
D: TRBD2
size: NA
DNA: TGCGCCAGCAGCATTAGCGGGAGTAGGAACGAGCAGTACTTC
CDR3: CASSISGSRNEQYF

V: TRBV4-1
J: TRBJ2-5
D: NA
size: NA
DNA: TGCGCCAGCAGCCCGATGAGGGAACAAGAGACCCAGTACTTC
CDR3: CASSPMREQETQYF

V: TRBV6-1
J: TRBJ2-2
D: NA
size: NA
DNA: TGTGCCAGCAGCGGAGGGACCGGGGAGCTGTTTTTT
CDR3: CASSGGTGELFF

V: TRBV15
J: TRBJ2-5
D: TRBD1
size: NA
DNA: TGTGCCACCAGCAGAGAGGTCGGACAGGGGTGGGAGACCCAGTACTTC
CDR3: CATSREVGQGWETQYF

V: TRBV28
J: TRBJ2-6
D: NA
size: once
DNA: TGTGCCAGCAGTCTAATCACCGGTGGGGGCCCTGGGGCCAACGTCCTGACTTTC
CDR3: CASSLITGGGPGANVLTF

V: TRBV2
J: TRBJ1-5
D: NA
size: NA
DNA: TGTGCCAGCAGTGATAATCTTAGCAATCAGCCCCAGCATTTT
CDR3: CASSDNLSNQPQHF

V: TRBV5-4
J: TRBJ2-1
D: TRBD2
size: once
DNA: TGTGCCAGCAGCGGTGGACTAGCGGGAGGCACGAGGAATGAGCAGTTCTTC
CDR3: CASSGGLAGGTRNEQFF